The entry that follows covers one T cell receptor beta chain sequence. Seattle participants joined during active infection and were tracked over time. There are 13 residues in the CDR3. V was trimmed by 1 base and J by 4 bases, leaving 7 bases between them. Germline values: CDR1 MNHNS, CDR2 SASEGT. These data belong to a study of blood T cell repertoires in COVID-19. The table came from immunoSEQ multiplex PCR; TCRdb's copy has only in-frame clones and leaves some out. Of about 350,000 clones in the sample, roughly 87% were seen once. V is TRBV6-1 and J is TRBJ1-2; no reliable D call. Sequenced material: peripheral blood. The clonotype comes from a woman aged 60-75 years with COVID-19, enrolled during active disease. The CDR3 protein is CASSEDSIYGYTF. CDR3 nucleotides: TGTGCCAGCAGTGAAGACAGTATCTATGGCTACACCTTC.